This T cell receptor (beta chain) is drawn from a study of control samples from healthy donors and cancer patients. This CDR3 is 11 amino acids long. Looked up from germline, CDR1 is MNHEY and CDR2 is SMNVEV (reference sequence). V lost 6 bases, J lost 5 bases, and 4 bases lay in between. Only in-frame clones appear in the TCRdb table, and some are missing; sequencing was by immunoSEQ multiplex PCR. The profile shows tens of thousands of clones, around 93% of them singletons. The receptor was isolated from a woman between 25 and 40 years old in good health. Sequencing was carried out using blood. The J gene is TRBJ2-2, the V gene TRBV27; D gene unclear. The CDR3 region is CASSDTGELFF. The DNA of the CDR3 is TGTGCCAGCAGCGATACCGGGGAGCTGTTTTTT.